This T cell receptor (beta chain) was sequenced for a study of blood T cell repertoires in COVID-19. Overall study context: Both acute and convalescent COVID-19 samples were obtained from the United States, Italy and Spain.

Generated by immunoSEQ multiplex PCR, the TCRdb table keeps only in-frame clones and is missing some. The sample yields 250,000 to 400,000 clones, roughly 84% seen once. Per germline, CDR1 ENHRY and CDR2 SYGVKD. V dropped 6 bases and J dropped 6; count of bases not matched to a gene: 10. The CDR3 has 15 amino acids. This chain uses TRBV10-3 with TRBJ1-1, with 10 bases matching TRBD1. The receptor was isolated from a man aged 50-60 years with active or convalescent COVID-19. Sequenced material: peripheral blood. The CDR3 sequence is CAISRQGAGLSEAFF. The DNA of the CDR3 is TGTGCCATCAGCAGACAGGGGGCGGGTCTATCTGAAGCTTTCTTT.